This TCR beta chain was profiled in a study of regulatory T cells in long-lasting Graves disease. This clonotype was observed a few times. CDR1 and CDR2 from the germline V gene are SGHDN and FVKESK. This CDR3 contains 16 residues. J gave up 5 bases and V 3 bases, and 7 bases lay outside the gene matches. Relying on iRepertoire HTBI primers and Arm-PCR of CDR3 regions, the team built TCR beta libraries. TCRdb processed the multiplex PCR reads anew with MiXCR; each CDR3 protein has one entry. The sample lists 450,000 or so distinct CDR3 sequences, roughly 20% occurring once. Time point denoted: persistent/refractory GD, antithyroid drugs over 5 years with positive TRAb. With RNA extracted from PBMCs as input, the TCR library was made.

This clonotype was obtained from a female donor with Graves disease. This specimen consisted of peripheral blood mononuclear cells (PBMCs), obtained when the disease was refractory, from a patient treated with antithyroid drugs. The genes are TRBV14 and TRBJ2-5; 12 bases agree with TRBD1. This chain's CDR3 is CASSQGDRGPAETQYF. CDR3 nucleotide sequence: TGTGCCAGCAGCCAGGGGGACAGGGGGCCCGCGGAGACCCAGTACTTC.